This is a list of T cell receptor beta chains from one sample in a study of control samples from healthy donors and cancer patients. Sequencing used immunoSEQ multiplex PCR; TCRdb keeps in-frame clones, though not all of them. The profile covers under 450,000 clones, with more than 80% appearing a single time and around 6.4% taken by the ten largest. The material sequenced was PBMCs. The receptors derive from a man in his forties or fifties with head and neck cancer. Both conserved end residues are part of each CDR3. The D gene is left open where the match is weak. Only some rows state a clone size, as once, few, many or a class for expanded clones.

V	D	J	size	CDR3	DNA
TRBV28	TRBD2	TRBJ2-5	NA	CASSYSGSGRETQYF	TGTGCCAGCAGCTATAGCGGGTCTGGGCGGGAGACCCAGTACTTC
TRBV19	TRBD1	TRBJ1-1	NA	CASSPRGLVTEAFF	TGTGCCAGTAGTCCAAGGGGGCTGGTGACTGAAGCTTTCTTT
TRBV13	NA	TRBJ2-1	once	CASSPQVDNEQFF	TGTGCCAGCAGCCCCCAAGTTGACAATGAGCAGTTCTTC
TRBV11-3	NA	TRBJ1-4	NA	CASSLAPQSRGATNEKLFF	TGTGCCAGCAGCTTAGCCCCCCAGAGTAGGGGCGCAACTAATGAAAAACTGTTTTTT
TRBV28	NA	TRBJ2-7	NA	CASRREGGLGSYEQYF	TGTGCCAGCAGAAGGGAGGGGGGTTTAGGATCCTACGAGCAGTACTTC
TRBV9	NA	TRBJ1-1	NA	CASSLKDRNTEAFF	TGTGCCAGCAGCTTAAAAGATAGGAACACTGAAGCTTTCTTT
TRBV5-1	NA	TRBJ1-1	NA	CASSLAHRSVWENTEAFF	TGCGCCAGCAGCTTGGCCCATCGTTCAGTTTGGGAAAACACTGAAGCTTTCTTT
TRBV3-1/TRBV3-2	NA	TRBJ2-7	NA	CASSQFNEQYF	TGTGCCAGCAGCCAATTTAACGAGCAGTACTTC
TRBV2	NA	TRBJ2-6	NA	CASSPGANVLTF	TGTGCCAGCAGTCCTGGGGCCAACGTCCTGACTTTC
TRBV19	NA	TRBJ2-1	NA	CASSIVPGPYNEQFF	TGTGCCAGTAGTATAGTTCCAGGACCGTACAATGAGCAGTTCTTC
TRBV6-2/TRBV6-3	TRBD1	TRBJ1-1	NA	CASSSVGQLFKNTEAFF	TGTGCCAGCAGTTCAGTGGGACAGCTTTTTAAGAACACTGAAGCTTTCTTT
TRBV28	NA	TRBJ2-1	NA	CASSFGPRGGYNEQFF	TGTGCCAGCAGTTTCGGGCCCCGGGGAGGCTACAATGAGCAGTTCTTC
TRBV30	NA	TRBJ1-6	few	CAWTVTPLLSDPNSPLHF	TGTGCCTGGACCGTAACTCCTCTTCTGTCGGACCCCAATTCACCCCTCCACTTT
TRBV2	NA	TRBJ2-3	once	CASSEGPLETDTQYF	TGTGCCAGCAGTGAGGGGCCGCTTGAAACAGATACGCAGTATTTT
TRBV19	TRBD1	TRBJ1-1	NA	CASSSDRVMNTEAFF	TGTGCCAGTAGTTCGGACAGGGTCATGAACACTGAAGCTTTCTTT
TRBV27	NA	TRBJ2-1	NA	CASKIGRGAYNEQFF	TGTGCCAGCAAAATTGGCCGCGGAGCTTACAATGAGCAGTTCTTC
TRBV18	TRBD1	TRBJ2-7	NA	CASSPDRGEQYF	TGTGCCAGCTCCCCCGACAGGGGGGAACAGTACTTC
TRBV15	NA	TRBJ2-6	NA	CATSRDRGSGANVLTF	TGTGCCACCAGCAGAGATCGGGGGTCTGGGGCCAACGTCCTGACTTTC
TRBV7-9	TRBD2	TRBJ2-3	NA	CASSNLAGGTDTQYF	TGTGCCAGCAGCAACTTAGCGGGAGGAACAGATACGCAGTATTTT
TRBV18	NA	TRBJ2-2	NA	CASSPSHFLPSEINTGELFF	TGTGCCAGCTCACCCTCTCATTTCCTCCCTAGCGAGATCAACACCGGGGAGCTGTTTTTT
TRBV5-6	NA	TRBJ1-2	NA	CASSLNIGPAVEVGYTF	TGTGCCAGCAGCTTGAACATAGGTCCCGCTGTCGAGGTAGGCTACACCTTC
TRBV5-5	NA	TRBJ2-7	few	CASSLDTHYEQYF	TGTGCCAGCAGCTTGGACACGCACTACGAGCAGTACTTC
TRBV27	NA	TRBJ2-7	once	CASSRSYTYEQYF	TGTGCCAGCAGCAGATCGTACACCTACGAGCAGTACTTC
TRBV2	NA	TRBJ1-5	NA	CASTIFAGEQPQHF	TGTGCCAGCACAATATTCGCAGGGGAGCAGCCCCAGCATTTT
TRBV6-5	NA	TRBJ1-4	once	CASSPTGQFNEKLFF	TGTGCCAGCAGTCCTACTGGTCAGTTTAATGAAAAACTGTTTTTT
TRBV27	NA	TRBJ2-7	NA	CASSLGEGRTLYEQYF	TGTGCCAGCAGTTTAGGCGAGGGGAGGACCCTCTACGAGCAGTACTTC
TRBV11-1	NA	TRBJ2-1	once	CASSFVVTEQFF	TGTGCCAGCAGCTTTGTGGTTACAGAGCAGTTCTTC